A selection of T cell receptor beta chains follows, all from one sample in a study of blood T cell repertoires in COVID-19. The assay was immunoSEQ multiplex PCR, and TCRdb's table has in-frame clones only and misses some. Among about 190,000 clones listed, roughly 80% were seen once. Sequenced sample: peripheral blood. These TCRs come from a woman aged 50 to 65 with acute or convalescent COVID-19. CDR3s include the opening cysteine and the closing phenylalanine or tryptophan. Each record gives: V gene, J gene, clone size, D gene, CDR3 protein, CDR3 DNA. D genes are given only for firm matches. Clone size appears in some rows only: once, few, many, or a class for an expanded clone.

v_call: TRBV28
j_call: TRBJ2-7
clone_size: .
d_call: TRBD2
cdr3_aa: CASSSPSGSMVNEQYF
cdr3_nt: TGTGCCAGCAGTTCCCCTAGCGGGAGTATGGTTAACGAGCAGTACTTC

v_call: TRBV28
j_call: TRBJ1-5
clone_size: few
d_call: TRBD1
cdr3_aa: CASSFLDRGYNQPQHF
cdr3_nt: TGTGCCAGCAGTTTTCTGGACAGGGGGTACAATCAGCCCCAGCATTTT

v_call: TRBV27
j_call: TRBJ1-6
clone_size: .
d_call: TRBD1
cdr3_aa: CASSTRDRGRNSPLHF
cdr3_nt: TGTGCCAGCAGTACCAGGGACAGGGGGAGGAATTCACCCCTCCACTTT

v_call: TRBV3-1/TRBV3-2
j_call: TRBJ1-6
clone_size: once
d_call: TRBD1
cdr3_aa: CASSRTGGRYNSPLHF
cdr3_nt: TGTGCCAGCAGCCGGACAGGGGGACGGTATAATTCACCCCTCCACTTT

v_call: TRBV9
j_call: TRBJ2-5
clone_size: .
d_call: TRBD2
cdr3_aa: CASSLPPTGPGGETQYF
cdr3_nt: TGTGCCAGCAGCCTTCCACCAACGGGGCCCGGGGGGGAGACCCAGTACTTC

v_call: TRBV5-5
j_call: TRBJ2-7
clone_size: .
d_call: .
cdr3_aa: CASSGGPYEQYF
cdr3_nt: TGTGCCAGCAGCGGAGGCCCCTACGAGCAGTACTTC

v_call: TRBV6-6
j_call: TRBJ1-5
clone_size: .
d_call: .
cdr3_aa: CASSPGRGTSQPQHF
cdr3_nt: TGTGCCAGCAGTCCCGGTCGGGGGACGAGTCAGCCCCAGCATTTT

v_call: TRBV3-1/TRBV3-2
j_call: TRBJ1-6
clone_size: .
d_call: .
cdr3_aa: CASRKQGEGGNSPLHF
cdr3_nt: TGTGCCAGCAGGAAACAGGGAGAAGGTGGGAATTCACCCCTCCACTTT

v_call: TRBV19
j_call: TRBJ2-4
clone_size: .
d_call: .
cdr3_aa: CASSGGRTAGIKNIQYF
cdr3_nt: TGTGCCAGTAGTGGGGGGAGGACTGCCGGAATCAAAAACATTCAGTACTTC

v_call: TRBV16
j_call: TRBJ1-5
clone_size: .
d_call: .
cdr3_aa: CASSQSGVNQPQHF
cdr3_nt: TGTGCCAGCAGCCAATCGGGCGTAAATCAGCCCCAGCATTTT

v_call: TRBV27
j_call: TRBJ2-7
clone_size: .
d_call: TRBD1
cdr3_aa: CASRRLGGNRYEQYF
cdr3_nt: TGTGCCAGCAGGAGGCTAGGGGGCAATCGCTACGAGCAGTACTTC

v_call: TRBV7-9
j_call: TRBJ2-2
clone_size: .
d_call: TRBD1
cdr3_aa: CASSTPGQGNTGELFF
cdr3_nt: TGTGCCAGCAGCACACCGGGACAGGGGAACACCGGGGAGCTGTTTTTT

v_call: TRBV7-2
j_call: TRBJ2-2
clone_size: .
d_call: TRBD2
cdr3_aa: CASSSSSGRAGIGELFF
cdr3_nt: TGTGCCAGCAGCTCATCTAGCGGGAGGGCCGGAATCGGGGAGCTGTTTTTT

v_call: TRBV10-1
j_call: TRBJ2-2
clone_size: once
d_call: TRBD2
cdr3_aa: CASSSTSGGQYTGELFF
cdr3_nt: TGCGCCAGCAGTTCGACTAGCGGGGGGCAGTACACCGGGGAGCTGTTTTTT

v_call: TRBV3-1/TRBV3-2
j_call: TRBJ1-2
clone_size: .
d_call: .
cdr3_aa: CASSQGQLGYTF
cdr3_nt: TGTGCCAGCAGCCAAGGACAGTTGGGCTACACCTTC

v_call: TRBV28
j_call: TRBJ2-1
clone_size: .
d_call: TRBD2
cdr3_aa: CASSLSSGRARSSEQFF
cdr3_nt: TGTGCCAGCAGTTTGAGTAGCGGGAGGGCCAGATCTAGTGAGCAGTTCTTC

v_call: TRBV19
j_call: TRBJ1-1
clone_size: .
d_call: .
cdr3_aa: CASSIGTGDRANTEAFF
cdr3_nt: TGTGCCAGTAGTATCGGGACGGGGGATCGGGCGAACACTGAAGCTTTCTTT

v_call: TRBV28
j_call: TRBJ1-1
clone_size: .
d_call: .
cdr3_aa: CASSRRAVTNTEAFF
cdr3_nt: TGTGCCAGCAGTCGGAGGGCGGTCACGAACACTGAAGCTTTCTTT

v_call: TRBV11-3
j_call: TRBJ2-3
clone_size: .
d_call: TRBD1
cdr3_aa: CASSPGTASTDTQYF
cdr3_nt: TGTGCCAGCAGCCCCGGGACAGCTAGCACAGATACGCAGTATTTT

v_call: TRBV14
j_call: TRBJ2-1
clone_size: .
d_call: .
cdr3_aa: CASSQSRLSSYNEQFF
cdr3_nt: TGTGCCAGCAGCCAATCTCGGTTGAGCTCCTACAATGAGCAGTTCTTC

v_call: TRBV4-1
j_call: TRBJ2-7
clone_size: .
d_call: .
cdr3_aa: CASSHKTDSYEQYF
cdr3_nt: TGCGCCAGCAGCCACAAAACTGACTCCTACGAGCAGTACTTC

v_call: TRBV7-2
j_call: TRBJ1-2
clone_size: .
d_call: TRBD1
cdr3_aa: CASSPSTGTDYGYTF
cdr3_nt: TGTGCCAGCAGCCCTTCGACAGGGACCGACTATGGCTACACCTTC

v_call: TRBV6-5
j_call: TRBJ2-1
clone_size: .
d_call: TRBD2
cdr3_aa: CASSYPGTSGNNEQFF
cdr3_nt: TGTGCCAGCAGTTATCCGGGGACTAGCGGGAACAATGAGCAGTTCTTC

v_call: TRBV6-1
j_call: TRBJ1-4
clone_size: .
d_call: TRBD1
cdr3_aa: CASSEVLGTGAATNEKLFF
cdr3_nt: TGTGCCAGCAGTGAAGTACTCGGGACAGGGGCAGCAACTAATGAAAAACTGTTTTTT

v_call: TRBV10-2
j_call: TRBJ1-1
clone_size: .
d_call: .
cdr3_aa: CASSDVGARSTEAFF
cdr3_nt: TGCGCCAGCAGTGATGTAGGCGCGAGGAGCACTGAAGCTTTCTTT

v_call: TRBV9
j_call: TRBJ2-1
clone_size: .
d_call: .
cdr3_aa: CASSVEPFHNEQFF
cdr3_nt: TGTGCCAGCAGCGTAGAGCCCTTCCATAATGAGCAGTTCTTC

v_call: TRBV4-2
j_call: TRBJ1-3
clone_size: .
d_call: TRBD1
cdr3_aa: CASSQAGGASGNTIYF
cdr3_nt: TGTGCCAGCAGCCAAGCAGGGGGCGCTTCTGGAAACACCATATATTTT

v_call: TRBV12-3/TRBV12-4
j_call: TRBJ2-5
clone_size: .
d_call: .
cdr3_aa: CASSRHIQETQYF
cdr3_nt: TGTGCCAGCAGCCGTCACATCCAAGAGACCCAGTACTTC

v_call: TRBV27
j_call: TRBJ1-1
clone_size: .
d_call: .
cdr3_aa: CASSLYFGMLNTEAFF
cdr3_nt: TGTGCCAGCAGTTTATATTTCGGGATGTTAAACACTGAAGCTTTCTTT

v_call: TRBV5-6
j_call: TRBJ2-5
clone_size: .
d_call: TRBD1
cdr3_aa: CASSLGILRDRGMETQYF
cdr3_nt: TGTGCCAGCAGCTTGGGGATACTCCGGGACAGGGGGATGGAGACCCAGTACTTC

v_call: TRBV19
j_call: TRBJ1-5
clone_size: .
d_call: TRBD1
cdr3_aa: CASTPDRRSNQPQHF
cdr3_nt: TGTGCCAGTACCCCGGACAGGAGAAGCAATCAGCCCCAGCATTTT

v_call: TRBV20-1
j_call: TRBJ2-3
clone_size: .
d_call: TRBD2
cdr3_aa: CSVSLPGGGALGTDTQYF
cdr3_nt: TGCAGTGTTAGTCTCCCGGGCGGGGGGGCACTCGGCACAGATACGCAGTATTTT

v_call: TRBV6-5
j_call: TRBJ2-1
clone_size: .
d_call: TRBD2
cdr3_aa: CASSPPGLAGNEQFF
cdr3_nt: TGTGCCAGCAGTCCCCCGGGACTAGCAGGCAATGAGCAGTTCTTC

v_call: TRBV9
j_call: TRBJ1-4
clone_size: .
d_call: .
cdr3_aa: CASSVGAGSNEKLFF
cdr3_nt: TGTGCCAGCAGCGTAGGGGCAGGTTCTAATGAAAAACTGTTTTTT

v_call: TRBV7-8
j_call: TRBJ2-5
clone_size: .
d_call: .
cdr3_aa: CASSLGLRRDQETQYF
cdr3_nt: TGTGCCAGCAGCTTAGGCCTACGCAGGGACCAAGAGACCCAGTACTTC

v_call: TRBV7-2
j_call: TRBJ2-1
clone_size: .
d_call: TRBD2
cdr3_aa: CASSLTSGRASEQFF
cdr3_nt: TGTGCCAGCAGCTTAACTAGCGGGAGGGCGTCTGAGCAGTTCTTC

v_call: TRBV15
j_call: TRBJ2-7
clone_size: .
d_call: .
cdr3_aa: CATSRDLAGNEQYF
cdr3_nt: TGTGCCACCAGCAGAGATCTGGCAGGGAACGAGCAGTACTTC

v_call: TRBV19
j_call: TRBJ2-3
clone_size: .
d_call: TRBD2
cdr3_aa: CASSIAGGSTDTQYF
cdr3_nt: TGTGCCAGTAGTATAGCGGGGGGGAGCACAGATACGCAGTATTTT

v_call: TRBV5-4
j_call: TRBJ2-5
clone_size: few
d_call: TRBD2
cdr3_aa: CASSPLSTSRETQYF
cdr3_nt: TGTGCCAGCAGCCCCCTTTCGACTAGCCGGGAGACCCAGTACTTC

v_call: TRBV20-1
j_call: TRBJ2-7
clone_size: once
d_call: .
cdr3_aa: CSAIRHYEQYF
cdr3_nt: TGCAGTGCTATTCGACACTACGAGCAGTACTTC

v_call: TRBV5-8
j_call: TRBJ2-7
clone_size: .
d_call: .
cdr3_aa: CASSASVPSYEQYF
cdr3_nt: TGTGCCAGCAGCGCCAGCGTACCCTCCTACGAGCAGTACTTC

v_call: TRBV10-2
j_call: TRBJ1-3
clone_size: .
d_call: .
cdr3_aa: CATDSDGNTIYF
cdr3_nt: TGCGCCACCGACAGCGACGGAAACACCATATATTTT

v_call: TRBV6-1
j_call: TRBJ1-1
clone_size: .
d_call: .
cdr3_aa: CASSEAFPTEAFF
cdr3_nt: TGTGCCAGCAGTGAAGCCTTTCCTACTGAAGCTTTCTTT

v_call: TRBV27
j_call: TRBJ2-7
clone_size: .
d_call: TRBD1
cdr3_aa: CASRMPGTGSYEQYF
cdr3_nt: TGTGCCAGCAGAATGCCCGGGACAGGGTCCTACGAGCAGTACTTC

v_call: TRBV6-5
j_call: TRBJ1-1
clone_size: .
d_call: .
cdr3_aa: CASSYFFSEGETPAFF
cdr3_nt: TGTGCCAGCAGTTACTTCTTCTCAGAGGGCGAAACTCCAGCTTTCTTT